This entry is about one T cell receptor (beta chain). TCRdb reprocessed the 5' RACE reads via MiXCR and lists one record per CDR3 protein. The sample shows 500,000 or so distinct CDR3 sequences, 22% of them seen only once. The data originate from a study of identical twins. The CDR3 extends over 15 amino acids. Per germline, CDR1 SGHTA and CDR2 FQGNSA. The V and J ends lost 0 bases and 4 bases respectively, with 10 bases between them. The sample was also reused in another study, on T cells expressing NK-cell markers.

Sequencing was performed on CD4+ T cells sorted from blood. This TCR was sampled from a woman aged 18-29 years in good health. The gene calls are TRBV7-2 and TRBJ2-1; TRBD2 might be the D (5 bases). The CDR3 coding sequence is TGTGCCAGCAGCTTAGCGGGAGTGAGGTACAATGAGCAGTTCTTC. It codes for CASSLAGVRYNEQFF.